What follows are 10 T cell receptor beta chains derived from one specimen sequenced in a study of metastatic and nonmetastatic thyroid tumors. TCRdb re-called clones via MiXCR from the PCR reads. The sample has some 35,000 clones, approximately 34% seen once. Treatment of any kind had been given to no patient before thyroid surgery. Sequenced sample: tumor tissue. The receptors shown here come from a female donor with papillary thyroid cancer or a benign thyroid nodule (not recorded which). Some clones in this sample may be carry-over from other donors' samples.

The CDR3 nucleotides read TGTGCCTGGAGTCTCCCCTCCGGGACCGCCTTTTATGATGGCTACACCTTC. Its protein product is CAWSLPSGTAFYDGYTF. The chain combines TRBV30 with TRBJ1-2, with D possibly TRBD1 on 5 matching bases. The ends were cut back, 2 bases at V and 6 bases at J, with 25 bases in the middle. CDR1 is GTSNPN, CDR2 SVGIG, per germline (reference sequence). This CDR3 contains 17 residues.

In DNA, the CDR3 is TGTGCCAGCAGAGTTACAACGGGACAGGGGATCTACGAGCAGTACTTC. It is translated as CASRVTTGQGIYEQYF. The chain links TRBV7-8 to TRBJ2-7, with TRBD1 matching 10 bases. Per germline, CDR1 SGHVS and CDR2 FQNEAQ. V was clipped by 6 bases and J by 3 bases; unmatched bases: 11. The CDR3 runs 16 residues.

This chain links TRBV19 with TRBJ2-7, with a tentative D call TRBD2 (6 bases). Trimming removed 6 bases at V and 6 bases at J, with 18 bases between. CDR1 LNHDA and CDR2 SQIVND come from the germline V gene (reference sequence). The CDR3 has 14 residues. The CDR3 sequence: CASRMTGRLGEQYF. The CDR3 DNA reads as TGTGCCAGTAGGATGACCGGGAGATTGGGCGAGCAGTACTTC.

CDR3 bases: TGTGCCAGCAGTTACCTCGGGACAGGGATTCCCTACGAGCAGTACTTC. Translated, it gives CASSYLGTGIPYEQYF. The chain uses TRBV6-2 or TRBV6-3 and TRBJ2-7; TRBD1 aligns across 9 bases. V lost 2 bases to trimming and J lost 2 bases; unmatched junction nucleotides: 7. Germline loops: CDR1 MNHEY, CDR2 SVGEGT. The CDR3 contains 16 residues.

The chain recombines TRBV12-3 or TRBV12-4 with TRBJ2-3; 10 nucleotides align to TRBD2. The junction had 8 bases not matched to a gene; V was cut back by 6 bases and J by 2 bases. This CDR3 comprises 16 residues. CDR3 in amino acids: CASSPEAGGFTDTQYF. The CDR3 DNA is TGTGCCAGCAGCCCTGAAGCGGGGGGGTTCACAGATACGCAGTATTTT.

This chain joins TRBV20-1 and TRBJ2-7; TRBD2 might be the D (6 bases). With 1 base removed from V and 3 bases from J, the gap between germline ends came to 10 bases. The CDR3 covers 13 residues. In germline, CDR1 is DFQATT, CDR2 SNEGSKA (reference sequence). The CDR3, as DNA: TGCAGTGCTAGAGGGCGGGAAGACTACGAGCAGTACTTC. Protein product: CSARGREDYEQYF.

V and J are TRBV5-1 and TRBJ2-2; D is ambiguous. Germline V gene lookup returns CDR1 SGHRS and CDR2 YFSETQ. There are 14 residues in the CDR3. The ends were cut back, 3 bases at V and 1 base at J, with 7 bases in the middle. CDR3 DNA: TGCGCCAGCAGCTATCAAGTGAACACCGGGGAGCTGTTTTTT. This translates into CASSYQVNTGELFF. The complete variable domain, with remaining parts taken from reference TRBV5-1 and TRBJ2-2, reads KAGVTQTPRYLIKTRGQQVTLSCSPISGHRSVSWYQQTPGQGLQFLFEYFSETQRNKGNFPGRFSGRQFSNSRSEMNVSTLELGDSALYLCASSYQVNTGELFFGEGSRLTVL.

CDR3 protein: CASSVGTAIGYTF. CDR3 coding DNA: TGTGCCAGCAGTGTCGGGACAGCAATTGGCTACACCTTC. V usage is TRBV6-1 and J usage is TRBJ1-2, with TRBD1 identical over 7 bases. The junction had 6 bases not matched to a gene; V was cut back by 4 bases and J by 7 bases. The length of the CDR3 is 13 residues. The germline V gene has CDR1 MNHNS and CDR2 SASEGT.

The chain is built from TRBV19 and TRBJ1-2; 7 nucleotides line up with TRBD1. This CDR3 comprises 13 residues. V dropped 7 bases and J dropped 6; count of bases not matched to a gene: 8. Looked up from germline, CDR1 is LNHDA and CDR2 is SQIVND (reference sequence). The CDR3 DNA sequence: TGTGCCAGTAACCCCGCAGGGGGTAATGGCTACACCTTC. It is translated as CASNPAGGNGYTF.

This clone showed up just a few times. This chain uses TRBV9 with TRBJ1-3; no clear D gene. Trimming cost V 3 bases and J 4 bases, with 8 bases left between them. The CDR3 is 13 residues long. Per the germline V gene, CDR1 is SGDLS and CDR2 is YYNGEE. CDR3 sequence (DNA): TGTGCCAGCAGCGCGGAGGGAGGAAACACCATATATTTT. Protein sequence: CASSAEGGNTIYF.